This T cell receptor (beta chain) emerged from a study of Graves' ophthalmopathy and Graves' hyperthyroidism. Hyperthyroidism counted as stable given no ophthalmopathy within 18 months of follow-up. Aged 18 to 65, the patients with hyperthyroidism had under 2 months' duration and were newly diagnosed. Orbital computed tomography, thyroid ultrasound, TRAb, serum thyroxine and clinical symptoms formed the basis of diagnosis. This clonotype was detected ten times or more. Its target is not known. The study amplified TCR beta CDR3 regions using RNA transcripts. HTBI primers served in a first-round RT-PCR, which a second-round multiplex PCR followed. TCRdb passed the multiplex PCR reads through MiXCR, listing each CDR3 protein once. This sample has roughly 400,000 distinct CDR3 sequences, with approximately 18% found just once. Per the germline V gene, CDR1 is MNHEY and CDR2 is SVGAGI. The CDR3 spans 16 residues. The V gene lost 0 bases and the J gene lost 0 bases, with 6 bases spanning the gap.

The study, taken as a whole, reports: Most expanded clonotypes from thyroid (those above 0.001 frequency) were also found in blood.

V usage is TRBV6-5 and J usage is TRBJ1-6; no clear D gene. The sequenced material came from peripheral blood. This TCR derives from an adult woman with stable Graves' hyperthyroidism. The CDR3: CASSYSESSYNSPLHF. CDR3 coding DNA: TGTGCCAGCAGTTACTCGGAGAGCTCCTATAATTCACCCCTCCACTTT.